This T cell receptor (beta chain) was sequenced during a study of OX40 agonist ivuxolimab in advanced cancers. Study-level information: Every patient in dose escalation had hepatocellular carcinoma, melanoma, renal cell or head and neck cancer.

Notes on the study in general: CD4+ T cells averaged fewer expanded clones than CD8+ T cells. Dosing at 0.1 to 3.0 mg/kg was accompanied by clonal expansion of CD4+ and CD8+ blood T cells by week 6. The authors did not determine the antigen specificity of the expanded peripheral T cells.

Germline-derived CDR1 and CDR2 are GTSNPN and SVGIG (reference sequence). V was clipped by 3 bases and J by 1 base, with 9 bases between them. This CDR3 has 13 amino acids. Remarks on this clone: Its specificity is unknown.

Profiling relied on immunoSEQ multiplex PCR, and the TCRdb table lists in-frame clones only, not all of them. The sample yields some 66,000 clones, 88% seen once. The receptor's source is an adult with an advanced solid tumor such as melanoma, head and neck, liver or kidney cancer. Specimen: CD4+ or CD8+ T cells sorted from blood, collected in a trial of the OX40 agonist ivuxolimab. The rearrangement joins TRBV30 to TRBJ1-1; D is unresolved. The CDR3 reads CAWRASGNTEAFF. The CDR3 bases are TGTGCCTGGAGGGCCTCAGGGAACACTGAAGCTTTCTTT.